A selection of T cell receptor beta chains follows, all from one sample in a study of blood T cell repertoires in COVID-19. The table came from immunoSEQ multiplex PCR; TCRdb's copy has only in-frame clones and leaves some out. The data show about 220,000 clones, roughly 82% seen once. The source material was peripheral blood. These receptors came from a man between 45 and 60 years old with active or convalescent COVID-19. CDR3s include the opening cysteine and the closing phenylalanine or tryptophan. Each record gives: J gene, D gene, V gene, clone size, CDR3 length, CDR3 DNA, CDR3 protein. A D gene is named only where the DNA matches it firmly. Rows may omit the clone size; those that give it use once, few, many or a size class.

>TRBJ1-4|TRBD1|TRBV6-5|.|13
TGTGCCAGCACTCGAGACAGGGGTGAAAAACTGTTTTTT
CASTRDRGEKLFF
>TRBJ1-6|TRBD1|TRBV6-5|.|14
TGTGCCAGCAGCCCCGACAGGGGGGGGTCACCCCTCCACTTT
CASSPDRGGSPLHF
>TRBJ2-1|TRBD2|TRBV5-1|.|14
TGCGCCAGCGTCCGGACTAGCGGGAGCTATGAGCAGTTCTTC
CASVRTSGSYEQFF
>TRBJ1-2|.|TRBV19|.|14
TGTGCCAGTAGTTATGCAGGACTAAACTATGGCTACACCTTC
CASSYAGLNYGYTF
>TRBJ1-3|TRBD1|TRBV28|.|15
TGTGCCAGCACCCCGTTGAACAGGGGGGGAAACACCATATATTTT
CASTPLNRGGNTIYF
>TRBJ2-1|.|TRBV2|once|13
TGTGCCTCAAGAGAGGCCTCCTACAATGAGCAGTTCTTC
CASREASYNEQFF
>TRBJ2-6|TRBD1|TRBV7-6|.|17
TGTGCCAGCAGCTTGGGACAGGGGCACTCTGGGGCCAACGTCCTGACTTTC
CASSLGQGHSGANVLTF
>TRBJ2-1|.|TRBV20-1|.|11
TGCAGTGCTCCGGGGGTCCATGAGCAGTTCTTC
CSAPGVHEQFF
>TRBJ1-1|.|TRBV2|.|14
TGTGCCAGCAGCGTTGGACTCTTAAACACTGAAGCTTTCTTT
CASSVGLLNTEAFF
>TRBJ1-6|TRBD1|TRBV11-1|.|14
TGTGCCAGCAGCCACCGGGACAGGGCATCACCCCTCCACTTT
CASSHRDRASPLHF
>TRBJ2-1|TRBD2|TRBV12-3/TRBV12-4|.|12
TGTGCCAGCAGTTTTGGGGGGGATGAGCAGTTCTTC
CASSFGGDEQFF
>TRBJ1-2|.|TRBV28|.|12
TGTGCAACTAGGGGGGGCGACTATGGCTACACCTTC
CATRGGDYGYTF
>TRBJ2-7|.|TRBV5-6|.|15
TGTGCCAGCAGCCCGACATGGGGCGTTACCTACGAGCAGTACTTC
CASSPTWGVTYEQYF
>TRBJ1-2|.|TRBV6-6|once|13
TGTGCCAGCAGTCTCCGGGTCGCTAACGTCGGCACCTTC
CASSLRVANVGTF
>TRBJ1-5|.|TRBV28|.|19
TGTGCCAGCAGCTACCGCCGATGGACAACTAACGAACGCAATCAGCCCCAGCATTTT
CASSYRRWTTNERNQPQHF
>TRBJ2-3|.|TRBV3-1/TRBV3-2|.|15
TGTGCCAGCAGCCAAGATACACAGGACACAGATACGCAGTATTTT
CASSQDTQDTDTQYF
>TRBJ1-5|TRBD1|TRBV28|.|16
TGTGCCAGCAGTTTATTGGGACAGGGGGCCGGTCAGCCCCAGCATTTT
CASSLLGQGAGQPQHF
>TRBJ2-7|TRBD2|TRBV5-6|.|18
TGTGCCAGCAGCTTGGCGTCACTAGCGGGGACGATGTACTACGAGCAGTACTTC
CASSLASLAGTMYYEQYF
>TRBJ2-1|TRBD2|TRBV9|.|13
TGTGCCAGCAGCCGATCGACTAGCAGCGAGCAGTTCTTC
CASSRSTSSEQFF
>TRBJ2-7|TRBD1|TRBV11-3|few|14
TGTGCCAGCAGTCTGACAGGGGAGGTCCCCGAGCAGTACTTC
CASSLTGEVPEQYF
>TRBJ2-5|TRBD1|TRBV19|.|16
TGTGCCAGTAGTAAGTGGGACAGCAAGTACCAAGAGACCCAGTACTTC
CASSKWDSKYQETQYF
>TRBJ2-7|TRBD2|TRBV28|once|14
TGTGCCAGCAGTACGGCGGGAGAAGTCTACGAGCAGTACTTC
CASSTAGEVYEQYF
>TRBJ1-2|.|TRBV2|.|14
TGTGCCAGCAGGCGGGGGGAAGCTAACTATGGCTACACCTTC
CASRRGEANYGYTF
>TRBJ2-3|.|TRBV19|once|14
TGTGCCAGTAGCTGGGGGACTGCGAAAGATACGCAGTATTTT
CASSWGTAKDTQYF
>TRBJ2-1|TRBD2|TRBV27|.|17
TGTGCCAGCAGTTTCCTAGCGGGGATTAGCTCCTACAATGAGCAGTTCTTC
CASSFLAGISSYNEQFF
>TRBJ1-5|TRBD1|TRBV5-8|.|14
TGTGCCAGCAGCTGGGACAGGGAAACTCAGCCCCAGCATTTT
CASSWDRETQPQHF
>TRBJ1-2|.|TRBV4-3|.|13
TGCGCCAGCAGCCAAGGGAGGGCGGATGGCTACACCTTC
CASSQGRADGYTF
>TRBJ2-5|.|TRBV9|.|14
TGTGCCAGCAGCGTAGGGGGGCGCCAAGAGACCCAGTACTTC
CASSVGGRQETQYF
>TRBJ1-6|.|TRBV4-1|.|18
TGCGCCAGCAGCCAGAGCCTGACATCGAGCTCCTATAATTCACCCCTCCACTTT
CASSQSLTSSSYNSPLHF
>TRBJ2-5|TRBD1|TRBV28|.|14
TGTGCCAGCAGTTTATTTGGGGACAGAGAGACCCAGTACTTC
CASSLFGDRETQYF
>TRBJ2-1|.|TRBV11-2|.|13
TGTGCCAGCAGCTTAGAAGTAGCGAATGAGCAGTTCTTC
CASSLEVANEQFF